One sample yielded the 19 T cell receptor beta chains listed below, sequenced in a study of T cells after yellow fever vaccination. A single record per CDR3 protein comes from TCRdb applying MiXCR to the 5' RACE reads. Here the sample spans some 290,000 distinct CDR3 sequences, about 10% being singletons. The sequences come from CD4+ T cells sorted from PBMCs, collected 45 days after the yellow fever booster vaccination. These receptors were collected from a man between 18 and 35 years old who received the YFV17D yellow fever vaccine.

The chain employs TRBV7-2 and TRBJ2-7, with D perhaps TRBD1 or TRBD2 (5 bases each). The CDR3 covers 14 residues. Trimming cost V 4 bases and J 2 bases, with 12 bases left between them. Germline loops: CDR1 SGHTA, CDR2 FQGNSA. The CDR3 reads CASSSGKGPYEQYV. As DNA, the CDR3 is TGTGCCAGCAGCTCGGGTAAGGGACCCTACGAGCAGTACGTC.

This chain links TRBV6-6 with TRBJ1-5, with D tentatively TRBD1 (5 bases). CDR3 length equals 17 residues. The ends were cut back, 0 bases at V and 6 bases at J, with 18 bases in the middle. The germline V gene has CDR1 MNHNY and CDR2 SVGAGI (reference sequence). The DNA for the CDR3 is TGTGCCAGCAGTTACTCGATCGCCGACCCAGGGAGTCAGCCCCAGCATTTT. Encoded protein: CASSYSIADPGSQPQHF.

This clonotype was counted many times. This chain links TRBV7-9 with TRBJ2-2; D gene ambiguous. The V end lost 5 bases, the J end lost 3 bases, and 4 bases lay between the germline ends. In germline, CDR1 is SEHNR, CDR2 FQNEAQ (reference sequence). This CDR3 has 12 amino acids. As DNA, the CDR3 is TGTGCCAGCAGCCCTTACACCGGGGAGCTGTTTTTT. As protein: CASSPYTGELFF. Combining the CDR3 with reference TRBV7-9 and TRBJ2-2 gives the whole variable domain DTGVSQNPRHKITKRGQNVTFRCDPISEHNRLYWYRQTLGQGPEFLTYFQNEAQLEKSRLLSDRFSAERPKGSFSTLEIQRTEQGDSAMYLCASSPYTGELFFGEGSRLTVL.

The J gene is TRBJ2-7, the V gene TRBV2, with D possibly TRBD1 on 6 matching bases. The CDR3 is 13 residues long. The germline gives CDR1 SNHLY, CDR2 FYNNEI. The CDR3: CASREGQSYEQYV. CDR3 sequence (DNA): TGTGCCAGCAGGGAAGGACAGTCCTACGAGCAGTACGTC.

This rearrangement joins TRBV30 to TRBJ1-2, with 8 nucleotides matching TRBD1. Germline V gene sequence: CDR1 GTSNPN, CDR2 SVGIG (reference sequence). The ends lost 2 bases at V and 5 bases at J; junction bases unmatched: 4. The CDR3 loop spans 13 amino acids. The CDR3 loop reads CAWSPQGGYGYTF. The CDR3, as DNA: TGTGCCTGGAGTCCACAGGGGGGTTATGGCTACACCTTC.

This clonotype was detected a few times. CDR3 in DNA: TGCAGTGCTAGAGGCCCCCACGGCCTAGGGACAGATACGCAGTATTTT. It is translated as CSARGPHGLGTDTQYF. The V and J genes are TRBV20-1 and TRBJ2-3; D gene ambiguous. The CDR3 loop spans 16 amino acids. V was cut by 1 base and J by 3 bases, with 17 bases left in between. Germline assignment: CDR1 DFQATT and CDR2 SNEGSKA (reference sequence).

The J gene is TRBJ1-5, the V gene TRBV28; possible D gene TRBD1, 6 bases. Between the trimmed V and J ends, which lost 8 bases and 6 bases, there was a span of 11 bases. This CDR3 is 12 amino acids long. The germline CDR1 and CDR2 sequences are MDHEN and SYDVKM. The CDR3: CASGGGSQPQHF. In DNA form, the CDR3 reads TGTGCCAGCGGGGGCGGGAGTCAGCCCCAGCATTTT. Full variable domain (rest looked up from reference TRBV28 and TRBJ1-5): DVKVTQSSRYLVKRTGEKVFLECVQDMDHENMFWYRQDPGLGLRLIYFSYDVKMKEKGDIPEGYSVSREKKERFSLILESASTNQTSMYLCASGGGSQPQHFGDGTRLSIL.

Comment on this clonotype: The junction differs from germline at one of its ends, possibly a read error. The chain links TRBV5-1 to TRBJ1-6; no clear D gene. The CDR3 has 13 amino acids. Germline assignment: CDR1 SGHRS and CDR2 YFSETQ. The CDR3 spells CASSLEGVRPPHF. The DNA for the CDR3 is TGCGCCAGCAGCTTGGAGGGCGTTCGGCCCCCCCACTTT.

This clonotype was counted a few times. The gene calls are TRBV27 and TRBJ2-5; 9 bases fit TRBD2. Trimming removed 6 bases from V and 3 bases from J; junction bases left unmatched: 8. This CDR3 region has 15 residues. CDR1 and CDR2 from the germline V gene are MNHEY and SMNVEV (reference sequence). The CDR3, as DNA: TGTGCCAGCAGATCATGGGTAGCGGGGGAAGAGACCCAGTACTTC. The encoded protein is CASRSWVAGEETQYF.

The J gene is TRBJ2-4, the V gene TRBV5-1; D is perhaps TRBD1 (6 bases). This CDR3 region has 16 residues. Trimming took off 3 bases at V and 0 bases at J, with 13 bases between the two ends. CDR1 SGHRS and CDR2 YFSETQ come from the germline V gene. DNA for the CDR3: TGCGCCAGCAGCTCCGGGACATTTTTAGCCAAAAACATTCAGTACTTC. Residues: CASSSGTFLAKNIQYF.

J is TRBJ1-2 and V is TRBV27; 9 bases are shared with TRBD1. The CDR3 covers 16 residues. V lost 6 bases, J lost 5 bases, and 13 bases stayed unmatched. Germline V gene lookup returns CDR1 MNHEY and CDR2 SMNVEV (reference sequence). CDR3 amino acids: CASSRTRGTGLYGYTF. CDR3 DNA sequence: TGTGCCAGCAGCCGTACCCGAGGGACAGGGCTTTATGGCTACACCTTC.

This chain connects TRBV11-2 to TRBJ1-1; 7 nucleotides agree with TRBD1. The V and J ends lost 5 bases and 0 bases, in that order; junction bases with no gene match: 3. The CDR3 has 14 amino acids. The germline CDR1 and CDR2 sequences are SGHAT and FQNNGV. The CDR3 DNA sequence: TGTGCCAGCAGCGTTGACAGGGTGAACACTGAAGCTTTCTTT. Translated, it gives CASSVDRVNTEAFF. Filled out from reference TRBV11-2 and TRBJ1-1, the complete variable domain reads EAGVAQSPRYKIIEKRQSVAFWCNPISGHATLYWYQQILGQGPKLLIQFQNNGVVDDSQLPKDRFSAERLKGVDSTLKIQPAKLEDSAVYLCASSVDRVNTEAFFGQGTRLTVV.

This clonotype was seen a few times. This chain links TRBV6-5 with TRBJ2-3, with 7 nucleotides matching TRBD2. Germline V gene lookup returns CDR1 MNHEY and CDR2 SVGAGI. This CDR3 has 18 residues. Germline trimming cut 1 base from V and 2 bases from J; bases unmatched to any gene: 12. The CDR3 sequence is CASSYFFVPRGNTDTQYF. CDR3 bases: TGTGCCAGCAGTTACTTCTTTGTTCCGCGGGGGAACACAGATACGCAGTATTTT.

This clonotype has more than one count but fewer than ten. A read error may produce the germline difference seen at one junction end. The chain carries TRBV6-5 and TRBJ1-1; no clear D. The CDR3 runs 13 residues. Germline V gene lookup returns CDR1 MNHEY and CDR2 SVGAGI. The CDR3: CASSYSDGVSHFF. CDR3 coding DNA: TGTGCCAGCAGTTACTCAGATGGAGTATCCCACTTTTTT.

This clonotype came up a few times. This sequence joins TRBV2 and TRBJ2-4; D not resolved. V lost 6 bases to trimming and J lost 0 bases, with 3 bases between them. The CDR3 contains 12 residues. Germline V gives CDR1 SNHLY, CDR2 FYNNEI. This CDR3 is CASRLAKNIQYF. Written as DNA, the CDR3 is TGTGCCAGCAGGCTAGCCAAAAACATTCAGTACTTC.

This clonotype was seen a handful of times. The rearrangement joins TRBV29-1 to TRBJ2-1; TRBD1 might be the D (6 bases). Trimming stripped 5 bases from V and 0 bases from J, with 11 bases between. The CDR3 runs 14 residues. CDR1 is SQVTM and CDR2 is ANQGSEA in the germline V gene. CDR3 loop: CSVSGASSYNEQFF. In DNA form, the CDR3 reads TGCAGCGTTTCAGGGGCGAGCTCCTACAATGAGCAGTTCTTC.

V is TRBV20-1 and J is TRBJ1-2; TRBD1 matches 8 bases. Trimming at V came to 4 bases and at J to 4 bases, leaving 2 bases not matched to a gene. Germline V CDR1 and CDR2: DFQATT, SNEGSKA (reference sequence). This CDR3 region has 12 residues. The chain's CDR3 is CSAITGGYGYTF. The CDR3 DNA sequence: TGCAGTGCTATCACAGGGGGCTATGGCTACACCTTC.

CDR3 residues: CASSSKGGPGELFF. CDR3 DNA: TGTGCCAGCAGCTCTAAGGGGGGCCCCGGGGAGCTGTTTTTT. The rearrangement links TRBV7-2 to TRBJ2-2; either TRBD1 or TRBD2 may supply D (6 bases each). V gave up 4 bases and J gave up 6 bases, with 12 bases separating them. There are 14 residues in the CDR3. CDR1 is SGHTA and CDR2 is FQGNSA in the germline V gene.

This clonotype occurred a few times. The chain has TRBV5-8 and TRBJ2-2; maybe TRBD1 (6 bases). Trimming removed 4 bases at V and 4 bases at J, with 14 bases between. The CDR3 extends over 15 amino acids. Germline V lookup: CDR1 SGHTS, CDR2 YDEGEE. The CDR3 DNA is TGTGCCAGCAGCCGCTACCAGGGGATCACCGGGGAGCTGTTTTTT. As protein: CASSRYQGITGELFF. The full variable domain, completed using reference TRBV5-8 and TRBJ2-2, is EAGVTQSPTHLIKTRGQQATLRCSPISGHTSVYWYQQALGLGLQFLLWYDEGEERNRGNFPPRFSGRQFPNYSSELNVNALELEDSALYLCASSRYQGITGELFFGEGSRLTVL.